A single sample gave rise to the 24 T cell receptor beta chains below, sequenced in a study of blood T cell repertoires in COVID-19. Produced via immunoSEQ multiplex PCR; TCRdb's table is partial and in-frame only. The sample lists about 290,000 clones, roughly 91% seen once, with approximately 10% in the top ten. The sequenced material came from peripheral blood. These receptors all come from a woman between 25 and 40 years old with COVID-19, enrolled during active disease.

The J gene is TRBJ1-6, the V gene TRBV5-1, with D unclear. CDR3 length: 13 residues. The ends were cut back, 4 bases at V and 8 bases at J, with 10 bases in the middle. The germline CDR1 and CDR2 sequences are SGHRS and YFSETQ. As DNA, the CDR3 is TGCGCCAGCAGCCGGAGGTGGGATTCACCCCTCCACTTT. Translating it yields CASSRRWDSPLHF.

The CDR3 DNA is TGTGCCAGCAGCCAATTGAGGGGGAATGGGTACACTGAAGCTTTCTTT. This encodes CASSQLRGNGYTEAFF. The V gene is TRBV3-1 (or the pseudogene TRBV3-2), the J gene TRBJ1-1; weak D call: TRBD1 (6 bases). Deletions cut 2 bases from V and 3 bases from J, with 16 bases between. The germline gives CDR1 LGHDT, CDR2 YNNKEL (reference sequence). The CDR3 runs 16 residues.

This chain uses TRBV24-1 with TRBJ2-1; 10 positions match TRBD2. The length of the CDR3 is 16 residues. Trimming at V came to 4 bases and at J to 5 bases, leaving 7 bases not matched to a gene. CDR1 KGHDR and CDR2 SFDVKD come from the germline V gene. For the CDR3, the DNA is TGTGCCACCAGTGACCAACCTAGCGGGGGTGACAATGAGCAGTTCTTC. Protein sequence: CATSDQPSGGDNEQFF.

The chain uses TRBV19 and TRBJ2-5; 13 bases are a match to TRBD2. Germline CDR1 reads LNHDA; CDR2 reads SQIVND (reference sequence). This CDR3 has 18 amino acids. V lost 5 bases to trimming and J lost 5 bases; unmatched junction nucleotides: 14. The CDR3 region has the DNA TGTGCCAGTAGTCTGAGGGGACTAGCGGGATTCGATGTGGAGACCCAGTACTTC. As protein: CASSLRGLAGFDVETQYF.

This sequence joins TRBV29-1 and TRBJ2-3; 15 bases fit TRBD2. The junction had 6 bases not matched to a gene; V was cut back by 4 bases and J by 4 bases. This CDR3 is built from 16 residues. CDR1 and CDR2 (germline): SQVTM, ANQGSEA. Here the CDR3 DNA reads TGCAGCGTTGCCGGACTAGCGGGGGGGCCGGCAGATACGCAGTATTTT. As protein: CSVAGLAGGPADTQYF.

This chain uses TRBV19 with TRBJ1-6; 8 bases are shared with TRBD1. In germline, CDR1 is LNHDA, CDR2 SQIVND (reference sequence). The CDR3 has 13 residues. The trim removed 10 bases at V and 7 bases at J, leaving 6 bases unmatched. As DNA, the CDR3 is TGTGCCACCCAGGACAGGGAAAATTCACCCCTCCACTTT. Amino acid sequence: CATQDRENSPLHF.

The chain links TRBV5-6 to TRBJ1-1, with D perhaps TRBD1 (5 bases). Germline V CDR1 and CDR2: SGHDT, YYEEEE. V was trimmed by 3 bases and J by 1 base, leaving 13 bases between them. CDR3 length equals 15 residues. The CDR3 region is CASSSRRGANTEAFF. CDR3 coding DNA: TGTGCCAGCAGCTCCCGTCGTGGGGCGAACACTGAAGCTTTCTTT.

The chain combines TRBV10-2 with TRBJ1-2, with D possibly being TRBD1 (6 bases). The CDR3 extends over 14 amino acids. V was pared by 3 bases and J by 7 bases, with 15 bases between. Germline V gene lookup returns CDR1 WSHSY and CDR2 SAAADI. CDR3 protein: CASSEVRGFGGYTF. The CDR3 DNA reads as TGCGCCAGCAGTGAAGTCAGGGGTTTTGGTGGCTACACCTTC.

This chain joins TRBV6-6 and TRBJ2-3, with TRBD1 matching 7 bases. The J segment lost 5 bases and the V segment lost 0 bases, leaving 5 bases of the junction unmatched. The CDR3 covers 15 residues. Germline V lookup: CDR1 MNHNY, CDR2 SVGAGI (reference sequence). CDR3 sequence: CASSYSNRGVDTQYF. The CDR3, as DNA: TGTGCCAGCAGTTACTCGAACAGGGGTGTAGATACGCAGTATTTT.

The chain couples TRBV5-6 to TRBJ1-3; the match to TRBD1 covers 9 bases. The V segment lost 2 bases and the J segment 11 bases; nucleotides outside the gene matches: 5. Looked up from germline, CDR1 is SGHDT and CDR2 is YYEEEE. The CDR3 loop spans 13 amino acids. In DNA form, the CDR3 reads TGTGCCAGCAGCTTCGGGACAGGGATTTCCATATATTTT. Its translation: CASSFGTGISIYF. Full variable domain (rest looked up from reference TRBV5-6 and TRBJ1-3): DAGVTQSPTHLIKTRGQQVTLRCSPKSGHDTVSWYQQALGQGPQFIFQYYEEEERQRGNFPDRFSGHQFPNYSSELNVNALLLGDSALYLCASSFGTGISIYFGEGSWLTVV.

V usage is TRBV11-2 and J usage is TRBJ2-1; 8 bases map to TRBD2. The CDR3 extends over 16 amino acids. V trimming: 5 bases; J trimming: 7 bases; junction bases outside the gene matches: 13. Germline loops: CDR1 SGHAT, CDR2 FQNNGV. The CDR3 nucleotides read TGTGCCAGCAGCCCCCCTGGGGAGCGGGGGACGAATGAGCAGTTCTTC. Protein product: CASSPPGERGTNEQFF.

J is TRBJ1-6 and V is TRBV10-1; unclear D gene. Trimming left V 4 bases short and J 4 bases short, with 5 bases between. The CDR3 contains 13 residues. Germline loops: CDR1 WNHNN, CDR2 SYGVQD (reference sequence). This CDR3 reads CASSAGYNSPLHF. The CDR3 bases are TGCGCCAGCAGTGCGGGATATAATTCACCCCTCCACTTT.

CDR3 protein: CASSLAGSGGAYEQYF. As DNA, the CDR3 is TGTGCCAGCAGCTTAGCGGGGAGCGGGGGGGCCTACGAGCAGTACTTC. The rearrangement joins TRBV7-2 to TRBJ2-7, with 10 bases lining up with TRBD2. The germline V gene has CDR1 SGHTA and CDR2 FQGNSA. J lost 2 bases, V lost 0 bases, and 4 bases had no gene match. CDR3 length: 16 residues. The full variable domain, completed using reference TRBV7-2 and TRBJ2-7, is GAGVSQSPSNKVTEKGKDVELRCDPISGHTALYWYRQSLGQGLEFLIYFQGNSAPDKSGLPSDRFSAERTGGSVSTLTIQRTQQEDSAVYLCASSLAGSGGAYEQYFGPGTRLTVT.

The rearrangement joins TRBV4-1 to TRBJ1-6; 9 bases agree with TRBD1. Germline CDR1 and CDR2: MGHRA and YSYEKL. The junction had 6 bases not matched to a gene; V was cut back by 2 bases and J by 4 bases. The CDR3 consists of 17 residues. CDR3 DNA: TGCGCCAGCAGCCAACACACAGGGGGCGGTTATAATTCACCCCTCCACTTT. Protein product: CASSQHTGGGYNSPLHF.

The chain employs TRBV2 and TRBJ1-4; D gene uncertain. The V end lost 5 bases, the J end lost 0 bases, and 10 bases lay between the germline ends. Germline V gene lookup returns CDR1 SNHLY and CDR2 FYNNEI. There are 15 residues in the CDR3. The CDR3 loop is CASSPFTATNEKLFF. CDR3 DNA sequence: TGTGCCAGCAGTCCGTTCACTGCAACTAATGAAAAACTGTTTTTT. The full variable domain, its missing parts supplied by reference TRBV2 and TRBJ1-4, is EPEVTQTPSHQVTQMGQEVILRCVPISNHLYFYWYRQILGQKVEFLVSFYNNEISEKSEIFDDQFSVERPDGSNFTLKIRSTKLEDSAMYFCASSPFTATNEKLFFGSGTQLSVL.

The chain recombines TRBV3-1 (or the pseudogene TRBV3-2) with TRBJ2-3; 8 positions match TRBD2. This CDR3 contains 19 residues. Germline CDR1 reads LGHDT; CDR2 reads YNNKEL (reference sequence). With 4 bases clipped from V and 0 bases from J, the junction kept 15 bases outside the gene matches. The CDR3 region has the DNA TGTGCCAGCAGCCGCCGAGGTACTAGCGGAGCCTCTAGCACAGATACGCAGTATTTT. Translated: CASSRRGTSGASSTDTQYF.

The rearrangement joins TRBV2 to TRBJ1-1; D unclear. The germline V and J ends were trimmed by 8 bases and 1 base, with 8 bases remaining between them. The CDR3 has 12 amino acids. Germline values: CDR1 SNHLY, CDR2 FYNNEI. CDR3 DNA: TGTGCCAGCCCCCCGGGGAACACTGAAGCTTTCTTT. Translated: CASPPGNTEAFF.

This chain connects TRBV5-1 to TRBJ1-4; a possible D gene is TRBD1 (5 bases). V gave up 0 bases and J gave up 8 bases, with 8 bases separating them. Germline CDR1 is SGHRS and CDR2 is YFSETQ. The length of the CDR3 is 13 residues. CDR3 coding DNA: TGCGCCAGCAGCTTGGGCGGGGGGGAAAAACTGTTTTTT. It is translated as CASSLGGGEKLFF.

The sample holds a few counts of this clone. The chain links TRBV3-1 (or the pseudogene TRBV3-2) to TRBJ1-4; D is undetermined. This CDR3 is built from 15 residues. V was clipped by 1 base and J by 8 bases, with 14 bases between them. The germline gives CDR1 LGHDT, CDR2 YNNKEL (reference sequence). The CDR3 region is CASSQGGGRWEKLFF. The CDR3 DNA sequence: TGTGCCAGCAGCCAAGGGGGAGGGCGATGGGAAAAACTGTTTTTT.

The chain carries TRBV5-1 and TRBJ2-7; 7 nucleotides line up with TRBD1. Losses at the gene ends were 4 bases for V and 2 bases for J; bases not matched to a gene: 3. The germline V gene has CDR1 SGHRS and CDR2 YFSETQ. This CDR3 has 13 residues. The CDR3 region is CASSAGTAYEQYF. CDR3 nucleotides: TGCGCCAGCAGCGCCGGGACAGCCTACGAGCAGTACTTC. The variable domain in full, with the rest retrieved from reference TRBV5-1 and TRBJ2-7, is KAGVTQTPRYLIKTRGQQVTLSCSPISGHRSVSWYQQTPGQGLQFLFEYFSETQRNKGNFPGRFSGRQFSNSRSEMNVSTLELGDSALYLCASSAGTAYEQYFGPGTRLTVT.

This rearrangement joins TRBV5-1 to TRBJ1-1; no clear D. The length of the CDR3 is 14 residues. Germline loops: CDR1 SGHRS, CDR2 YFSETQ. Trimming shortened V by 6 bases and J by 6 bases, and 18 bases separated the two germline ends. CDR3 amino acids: CASKIRLGDPEAFF. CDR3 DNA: TGCGCCAGCAAGATCCGCTTAGGAGACCCTGAAGCTTTCTTT.

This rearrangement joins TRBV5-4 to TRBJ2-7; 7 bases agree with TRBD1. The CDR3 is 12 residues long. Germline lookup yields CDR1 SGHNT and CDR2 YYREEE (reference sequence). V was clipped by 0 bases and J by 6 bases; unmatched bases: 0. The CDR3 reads CASSLDRGEQYF. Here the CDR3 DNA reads TGTGCCAGCAGCTTGGACAGGGGCGAGCAGTACTTC.

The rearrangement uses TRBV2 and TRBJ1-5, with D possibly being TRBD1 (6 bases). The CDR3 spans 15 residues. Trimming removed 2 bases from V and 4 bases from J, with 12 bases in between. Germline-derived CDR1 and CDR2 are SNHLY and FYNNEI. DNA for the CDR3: TGTGCCAGCAGTGAACCCGGACAGAGGAATCAGCCCCAGCATTTT. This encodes CASSEPGQRNQPQHF.

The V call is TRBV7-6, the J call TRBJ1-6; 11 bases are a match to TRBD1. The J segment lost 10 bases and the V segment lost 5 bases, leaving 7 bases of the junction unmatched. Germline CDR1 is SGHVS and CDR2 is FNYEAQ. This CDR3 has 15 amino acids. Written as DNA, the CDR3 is TGTGCCAGCAGCCAGGGGACAGGGGGAAGCTCACCCCTCCACTTT. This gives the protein CASSQGTGGSSPLHF.